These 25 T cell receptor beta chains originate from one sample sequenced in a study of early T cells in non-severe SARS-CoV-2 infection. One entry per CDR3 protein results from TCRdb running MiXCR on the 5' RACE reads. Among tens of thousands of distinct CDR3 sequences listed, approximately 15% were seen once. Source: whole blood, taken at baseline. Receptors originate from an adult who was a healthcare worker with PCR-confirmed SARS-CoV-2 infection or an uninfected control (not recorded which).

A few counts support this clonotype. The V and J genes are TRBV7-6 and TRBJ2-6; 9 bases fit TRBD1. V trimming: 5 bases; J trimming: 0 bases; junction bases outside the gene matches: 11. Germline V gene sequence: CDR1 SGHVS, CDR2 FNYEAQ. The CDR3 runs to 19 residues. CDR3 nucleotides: TGTGCCAGCAGCCACCAACCACAGGGGGCGGGCTCTGGGGCCAACGTCCTGACTTTC. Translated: CASSHQPQGAGSGANVLTF.

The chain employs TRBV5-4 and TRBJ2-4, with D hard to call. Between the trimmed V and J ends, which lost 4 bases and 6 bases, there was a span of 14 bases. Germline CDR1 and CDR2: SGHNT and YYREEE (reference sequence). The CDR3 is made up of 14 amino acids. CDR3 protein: CASSVDQGGNIQYF. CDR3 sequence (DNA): TGTGCCAGCAGCGTTGACCAAGGTGGAAACATTCAGTACTTC.

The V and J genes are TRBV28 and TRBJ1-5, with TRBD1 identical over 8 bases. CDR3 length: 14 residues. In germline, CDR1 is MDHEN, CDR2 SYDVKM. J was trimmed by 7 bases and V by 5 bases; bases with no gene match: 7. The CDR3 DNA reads TGTGCCAGCAGTCCCCGGACAGGGACCCAGCCCCAGCATTTT. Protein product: CASSPRTGTQPQHF.

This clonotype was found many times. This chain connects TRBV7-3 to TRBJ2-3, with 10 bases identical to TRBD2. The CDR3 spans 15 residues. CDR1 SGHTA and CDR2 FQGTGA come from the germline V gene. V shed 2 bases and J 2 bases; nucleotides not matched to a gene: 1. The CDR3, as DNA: TGTGCCAGCAGCTTACTAGCGGGAGTCACAGATACGCAGTATTTT. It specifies CASSLLAGVTDTQYF.

CDR3 nucleotide sequence: TGCAGTGCCTCACAGGGAACTACTGGCTACACCTTC. Its translation: CSASQGTTGYTF. The V call is TRBV20-1, the J call TRBJ1-2, with a weak D call TRBD1 (6 bases). Trimming shortened V by 6 bases and J by 7 bases, and 15 bases separated the two germline ends. The CDR3 extends over 12 amino acids. Germline CDR1 DFQATT, CDR2 SNEGSKA (reference sequence).

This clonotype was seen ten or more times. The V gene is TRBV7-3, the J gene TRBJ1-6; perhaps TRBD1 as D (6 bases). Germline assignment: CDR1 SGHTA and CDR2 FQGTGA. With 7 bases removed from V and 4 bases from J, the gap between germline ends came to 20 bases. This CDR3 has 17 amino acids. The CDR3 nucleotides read TGTGCCAGCACCTACACGGGGGGCAGGATGTATAATTCACCCCTCCACTTT. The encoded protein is CASTYTGGRMYNSPLHF.

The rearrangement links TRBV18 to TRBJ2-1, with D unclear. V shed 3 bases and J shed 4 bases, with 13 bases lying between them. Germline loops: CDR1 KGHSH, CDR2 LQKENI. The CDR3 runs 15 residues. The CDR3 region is CASSPSPDAYNEQFF. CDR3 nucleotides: TGTGCCAGCTCACCGAGCCCGGACGCGTACAATGAGCAGTTCTTC.

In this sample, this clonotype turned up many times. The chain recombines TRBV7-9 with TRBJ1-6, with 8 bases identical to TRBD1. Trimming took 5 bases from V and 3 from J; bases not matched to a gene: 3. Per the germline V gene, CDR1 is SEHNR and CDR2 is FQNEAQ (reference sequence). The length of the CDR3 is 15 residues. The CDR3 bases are TGTGCCAGCAGCCAGGACAGGGTCTATAATTCACCCCTCCACTTT. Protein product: CASSQDRVYNSPLHF.

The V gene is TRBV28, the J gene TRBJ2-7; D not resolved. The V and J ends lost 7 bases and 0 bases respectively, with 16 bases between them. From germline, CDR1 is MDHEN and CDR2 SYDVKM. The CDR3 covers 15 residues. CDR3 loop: CASTDATASSYEQYF. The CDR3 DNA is TGTGCCAGCACCGATGCGACGGCTAGCTCCTACGAGCAGTACTTC. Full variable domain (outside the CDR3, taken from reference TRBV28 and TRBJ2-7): DVKVTQSSRYLVKRTGEKVFLECVQDMDHENMFWYRQDPGLGLRLIYFSYDVKMKEKGDIPEGYSVSREKKERFSLILESASTNQTSMYLCASTDATASSYEQYFGPGTRLTVT.

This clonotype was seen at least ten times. For the CDR3, the DNA is TGTGCCAGCAGTTACATGAGCAATCAGCCCCAGCATTTT. The encoded protein is CASSYMSNQPQHF. J is TRBJ1-5 and V is TRBV12-3 or TRBV12-4; no clear D gene. V was cut by 4 bases and J by 1 base, with 5 bases left in between. The CDR3 has 13 amino acids.

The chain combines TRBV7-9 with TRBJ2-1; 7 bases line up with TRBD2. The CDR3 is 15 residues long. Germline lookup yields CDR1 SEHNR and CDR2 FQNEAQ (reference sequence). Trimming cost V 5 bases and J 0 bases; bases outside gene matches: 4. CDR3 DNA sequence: TGTGCCAGCAGCCCTATAGCGGGCTCCTACAATGAGCAGTTCTTC. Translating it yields CASSPIAGSYNEQFF. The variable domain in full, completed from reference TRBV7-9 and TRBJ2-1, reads DTGVSQNPRHKITKRGQNVTFRCDPISEHNRLYWYRQTLGQGPEFLTYFQNEAQLEKSRLLSDRFSAERPKGSFSTLEIQRTEQGDSAMYLCASSPIAGSYNEQFFGPGTRLTVL.

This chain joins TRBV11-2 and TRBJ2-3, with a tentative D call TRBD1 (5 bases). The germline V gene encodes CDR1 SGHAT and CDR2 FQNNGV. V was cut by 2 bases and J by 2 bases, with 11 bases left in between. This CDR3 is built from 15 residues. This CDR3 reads CASSLWGRHTDTQYF. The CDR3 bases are TGTGCCAGCAGCTTATGGGGCAGACACACAGATACGCAGTATTTT.

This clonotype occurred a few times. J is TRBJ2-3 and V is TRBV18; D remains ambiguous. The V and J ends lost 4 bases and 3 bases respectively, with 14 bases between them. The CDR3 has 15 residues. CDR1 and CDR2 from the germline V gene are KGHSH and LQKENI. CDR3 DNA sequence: TGTGCCAGCTCACGTGGGAACCCGCCAACAGATACGCAGTATTTT. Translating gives CASSRGNPPTDTQYF.

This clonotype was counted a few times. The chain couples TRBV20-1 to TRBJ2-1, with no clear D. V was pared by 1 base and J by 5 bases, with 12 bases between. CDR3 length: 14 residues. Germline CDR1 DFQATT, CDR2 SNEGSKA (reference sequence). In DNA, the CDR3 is TGCAGTGCTAGAGTTGGCGGTTCTAACAATGAGCAGTTCTTC. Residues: CSARVGGSNNEQFF.

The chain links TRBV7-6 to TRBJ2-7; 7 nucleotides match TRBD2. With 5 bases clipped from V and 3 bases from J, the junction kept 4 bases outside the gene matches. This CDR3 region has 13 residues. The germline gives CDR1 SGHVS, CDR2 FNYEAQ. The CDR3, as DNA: TGTGCCAGCAGCCCTAGCGGTAACTACGAGCAGTACTTC. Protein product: CASSPSGNYEQYF.

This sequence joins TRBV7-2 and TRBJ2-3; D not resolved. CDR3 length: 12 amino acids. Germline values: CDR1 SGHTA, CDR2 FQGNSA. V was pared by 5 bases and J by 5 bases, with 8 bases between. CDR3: CASSVSRDTQYF. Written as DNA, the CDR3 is TGTGCCAGCAGCGTAAGTCGAGATACGCAGTATTTT.

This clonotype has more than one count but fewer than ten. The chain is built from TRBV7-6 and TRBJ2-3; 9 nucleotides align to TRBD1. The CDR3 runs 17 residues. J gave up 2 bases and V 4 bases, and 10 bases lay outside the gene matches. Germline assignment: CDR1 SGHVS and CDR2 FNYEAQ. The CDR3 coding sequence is TGTGCCAGCAGCTCGCCAGTCACAGGGGGCGTCACAGATACGCAGTATTTT. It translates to CASSSPVTGGVTDTQYF.

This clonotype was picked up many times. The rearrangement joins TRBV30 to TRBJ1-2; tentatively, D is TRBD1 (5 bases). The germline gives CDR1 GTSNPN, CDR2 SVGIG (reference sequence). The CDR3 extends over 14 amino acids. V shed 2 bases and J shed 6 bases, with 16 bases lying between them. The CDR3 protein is CAWSPTARTDGYTF. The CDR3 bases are TGTGCCTGGAGTCCGACAGCCAGAACCGATGGCTACACCTTC.

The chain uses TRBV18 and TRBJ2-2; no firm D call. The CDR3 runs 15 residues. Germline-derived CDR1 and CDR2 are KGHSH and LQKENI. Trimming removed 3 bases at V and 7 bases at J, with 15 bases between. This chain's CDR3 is CASSPLMEHNGELFF. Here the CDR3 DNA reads TGTGCCAGCTCACCCCTGATGGAGCATAACGGGGAGCTGTTTTTT.

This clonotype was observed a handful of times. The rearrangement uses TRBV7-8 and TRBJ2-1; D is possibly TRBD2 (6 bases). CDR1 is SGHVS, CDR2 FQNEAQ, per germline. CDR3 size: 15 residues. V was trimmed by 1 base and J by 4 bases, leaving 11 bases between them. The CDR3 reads CASSLGAGPYNEQFF. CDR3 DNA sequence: TGTGCCAGCAGCTTAGGGGCGGGGCCGTACAATGAGCAGTTCTTC.

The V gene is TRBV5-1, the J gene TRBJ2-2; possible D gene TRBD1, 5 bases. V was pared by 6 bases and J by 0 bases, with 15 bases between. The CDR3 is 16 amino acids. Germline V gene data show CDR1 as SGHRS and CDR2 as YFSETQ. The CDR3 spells CASTFTGDSNTGELFF. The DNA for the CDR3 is TGCGCCAGCACCTTCACAGGTGATTCGAACACCGGGGAGCTGTTTTTT.

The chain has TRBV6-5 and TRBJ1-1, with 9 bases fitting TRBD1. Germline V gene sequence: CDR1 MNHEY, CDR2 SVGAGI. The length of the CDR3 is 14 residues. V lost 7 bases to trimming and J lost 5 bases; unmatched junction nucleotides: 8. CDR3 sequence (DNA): TGTGCCAGCATCCCGACAGGGGGTGTTACTGAAGCTTTCTTT. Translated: CASIPTGGVTEAFF.

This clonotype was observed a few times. CDR3 sequence (DNA): TGTGCCAGCTCACCAGAAATTGGCAGCCCTAACACTGAAGCTTTCTTT. Protein sequence: CASSPEIGSPNTEAFF. This chain connects TRBV18 to TRBJ1-1; D ambiguous. The CDR3 sequence is 16 residues long. Trimming left V 2 bases short and J 2 bases short, with 15 bases between. Per germline, CDR1 KGHSH and CDR2 LQKENI.

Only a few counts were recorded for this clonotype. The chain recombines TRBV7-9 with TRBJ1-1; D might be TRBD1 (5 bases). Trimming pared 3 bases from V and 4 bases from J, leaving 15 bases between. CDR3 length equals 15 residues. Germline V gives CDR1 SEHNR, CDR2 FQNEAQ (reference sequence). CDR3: CASSLLTGPGTEAFF. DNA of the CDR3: TGTGCCAGCAGCTTGTTGACGGGGCCGGGCACTGAAGCTTTCTTT.

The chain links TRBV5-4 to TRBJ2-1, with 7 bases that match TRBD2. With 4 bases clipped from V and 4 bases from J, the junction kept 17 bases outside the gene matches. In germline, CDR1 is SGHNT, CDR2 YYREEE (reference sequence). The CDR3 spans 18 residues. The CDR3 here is CASSLPQGAGVRYNEQFF. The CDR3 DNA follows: TGTGCCAGCAGCCTACCCCAAGGCGCGGGAGTTCGGTACAATGAGCAGTTCTTC.